The text below deals with one T cell receptor beta chain. Its antigen target is currently unknown. Base qualities are not provided; no much larger clone lies one nucleotide away. CD8 naive samples consisted of CD45RO-negative cells that were positively selected for CCR7, yielding a CD45RA+CCR7+ population without TemRA cells. The donors were healthy, HIV-negative adults with no recently reported acute infections or vaccinations. Only Caucasian adults living in Nashville, Tennessee, USA were represented among the donors. Blood was obtained by leukapheresis, after which PBMCs were separated by Ficoll-Histopaque density gradient centrifugation and cryopreserved in liquid nitrogen vapor phase. Purity and quantity of every magnetically sorted T cell population were checked by analytical flow cytometry. Genomic DNA was isolated from each sorted fraction and quantified by UV absorbance on a Nanodrop 2000c.

TCR CDR3 regions were amplified from genomic DNA by multiplex PCR using the deep immunoSEQ assay. Extracted genomic DNA from each cell subset was spread evenly across all wells of several immunoSEQ 96-well plates, with each plate serving as a replicate. For sorted subsets, about 200 ng genomic DNA, equal to 30,000 to 35,000 T cell genomes, was loaded into each replicate PCR. The purified libraries were quantified using a Qubit 3.0 fluorometer, sized with a Bioanalyzer 2100, and then quantified again using the KAPA Library Quantification kit. Every immunoSEQ 96-well plate was sequenced on a dedicated single-read 150-cycle Illumina NextSeq 550 flow cell. Per the authors' processing: The immunoSEQ output contained only junctional sequences without quality scores, so filtering could not match that applied to full-length reads. To assign V/J genes and CDR3, sequences were annotated against IMGT germline references using PyIR, a Python wrapper for IgBLAST v1.9. Reads were removed for weak V/J assignments (E-value above 1e-6), missing CDR3, stop codons, out-of-frame junctions, or ambiguous translated residues. V3J clonotypes were defined as sequences sharing an identical inferred V gene, J gene, and CDR3 amino acid sequence. Percentage overlap between repertoires was calculated by dividing the number of shared unique clonotypes by the size of the smaller repertoire. Repertoire richness was assessed with RTK rarefaction, the Chao1 estimator, and Recon v2.1 estimates of unobserved clonotypes. For all TCRbeta clonotypes obtained by the gDNA method from several donors, generation probabilities were computed with OLGA. This is the immuneACCESS table as TCRdb keeps it, with only in-frame sequences that have V and J called. A part of the clones is gone; compared with another copy, unresolved V genes explain less than half, and the rest is unexplained. That table is the source of V, J and clone size, and D and trimming were worked out from the DNA. The sample table lists 800,000 or so clones, 96% of them with a count of one. The top ten clones comprise about 0.25% of the sample.

The entry originates in a study of shared clonotypes between healthy human individuals (dated by TCRdb to 2020 to 2022). The study in broad terms: Two women and a few men aged 18 to 49 years were included in the cohort. Per donor, three plates each were used for CD4 naive and CD4 memory, two for CD8 naive, and one for CD8 memory. Blood TCR repertoires of roughly five healthy adults were deeply sequenced to estimate repertoire size and the extent of clonotype sharing between individuals. To increase sequencing depth and limit assay-specific biases, TCR repertoire library preparation and sequencing were carried out by different laboratories using diverse techniques. Each donor's leukapheresis produced roughly between about 0.8 and 10 billion PBMCs.

Beyond this particular receptor, the publication reports: The small number of donors limited the genetic and exposure-history diversity represented. Only blood was sampled, and tissue TCR repertoires likely differ from those in blood. When four donors were compared, the shared fraction of clonotypes was roughly 5% for naive CD4, less than 4% for naive CD8, more than 2% for memory CD4, and 0.4% for memory CD8. Naive subsets generally had larger estimated clonotype richness than memory subsets did. Pairwise subsampling led to the expectation that sequencing depth would affect the degree of clonotype sharing among donors. Higher generation probabilities were observed for clonotypes shared by all four sorted-subset donors than for non-shared clonotypes. Even with the large sequencing depth, rarefaction of the sorted-subset datasets indicated that sequencing was incomplete.

This TCR came from a young man in good health. Source material: naive CD8+ T cells sorted from blood. The cell subset or site label for this specimen denotes: CD45RA+CCR7+.

The CDR3 is CASSLVGEGVEKLFF. The DNA reads TGTGCCAGCAGCTTGGTCGGGGAGGGAGTCGAAAAACTGTTTTTT. The sequence links TRBV5-5 to TRBJ1-4; too little of a D gene remains to name it. From its cysteine to its phenylalanine, the CDR3 spans 15 amino acids. Solely the CDR3 DNA is kept, with 45 bases framed from the first base. As encoded in the germline V gene (reference sequence), CDR1 is SGHKS while CDR2 is YYEKEE. The V end loses 0 bases and the J end loses 8 bases, and a stretch of 14 bases separates them.